These 23 T cell receptor beta chains were all obtained from the same sample, sequenced in a study of blood T cell repertoires in COVID-19. Clones were sequenced by immunoSEQ multiplex PCR, and TCRdb holds only the in-frame ones, with some missing. This sample has 95,000 to 120,000 clones; around 83% occur once, and the top ten carry about 6.1%. Source material: peripheral blood. Receptors were obtained from a woman aged 55-69 years with COVID-19, enrolled during active disease.

The sample holds a few counts of this clone. This chain links TRBV19 with TRBJ1-2, with 7 nucleotides matching TRBD1. Germline V CDR1 and CDR2: LNHDA, SQIVND (reference sequence). This CDR3 is 13 amino acids long. V dropped 3 bases and J dropped 8; count of bases not matched to a gene: 6. The CDR3 DNA reads TGTGCCAGTAGTATTGGAACAGGGGAGGGCTACACCTTC. Residues: CASSIGTGEGYTF.

The V call is TRBV5-8, the J call TRBJ1-1, with TRBD1 matching 8 bases. CDR1 is SGHTS and CDR2 is YDEGEE in the germline V gene. The CDR3 has 15 amino acids. V lost 0 bases and J lost 1; bases outside the gene matches: 2. In DNA form, the CDR3 reads TGTGCCAGCAGCTTGGACGGACAGGGGAACACTGAAGCTTTCTTT. Its translation: CASSLDGQGNTEAFF.

V and J are TRBV12-3 or TRBV12-4 and TRBJ1-2; 7 bases agree with TRBD1. The CDR3 extends over 12 amino acids. V lost 4 bases and J lost 8; bases outside the gene matches: 4. The CDR3 DNA reads as TGTGCCAGCAGTTCCGGGACAGCGGGCTACACCTTC. Protein sequence: CASSSGTAGYTF.

The V gene is TRBV6-5, the J gene TRBJ1-2, with D tentatively TRBD1 (6 bases). Germline assignment: CDR1 MNHEY and CDR2 SVGAGI. There are 14 residues in the CDR3. The germline V and J ends were trimmed by 6 bases and 8 bases, with 19 bases remaining between them. DNA for the CDR3: TGTGCCAGCAGAGACCTCCGGGGCCAGGGGGGCTACACCTTC. Translation gives CASRDLRGQGGYTF.

V and J are TRBV7-6 and TRBJ2-7; 8 bases match TRBD1. Losses at the gene ends were 2 bases for V and 0 bases for J; bases not matched to a gene: 3. Looked up from germline, CDR1 is SGHVS and CDR2 is FNYEAQ. The CDR3 spans 15 residues. This CDR3 reads CASSLLQGASYEQYF. CDR3 sequence (DNA): TGTGCCAGCAGCTTATTGCAGGGGGCCTCCTACGAGCAGTACTTC.

This chain connects TRBV12-3 or TRBV12-4 to TRBJ1-2; TRBD1 matches 7 bases. The junction had 4 bases not matched to a gene; V was cut back by 5 bases and J by 4 bases. The CDR3 totals 13 residues. The DNA for the CDR3 is TGTGCCAGCAGTGTGACAGGGCCCTATGGCTACACCTTC. Translating gives CASSVTGPYGYTF.

A few counts support this clone. The chain recombines TRBV5-1 with TRBJ2-5; 8 bases agree with TRBD1. Germline-derived CDR1 and CDR2 are SGHRS and YFSETQ. Germline trimming cut 0 bases from V and 2 bases from J; bases unmatched to any gene: 3. The CDR3 sequence is 15 residues long. The chain's CDR3 is CASSLGQGSQETQYF. The CDR3 DNA sequence: TGCGCCAGCAGCTTGGGACAGGGGTCTCAAGAGACCCAGTACTTC. Full variable domain (outside the CDR3, taken from reference TRBV5-1 and TRBJ2-5): KAGVTQTPRYLIKTRGQQVTLSCSPISGHRSVSWYQQTPGQGLQFLFEYFSETQRNKGNFPGRFSGRQFSNSRSEMNVSTLELGDSALYLCASSLGQGSQETQYFGPGTRLLVL.

V is TRBV6-5 and J is TRBJ1-3, with no clear D. Trimming took 5 bases from V and 4 from J, leaving 3 bases between them. Germline V lookup: CDR1 MNHEY, CDR2 SVGAGI. The CDR3 is 11 residues long. DNA of the CDR3: TGTGCCAGCAGTCAGGGAAACACCATATATTTT. Its translation is CASSQGNTIYF.

The chain carries TRBV7-9 and TRBJ1-5; 7 bases align to TRBD1. V trimming: 4 bases; J trimming: 9 bases; junction bases outside the gene matches: 15. The CDR3 covers 16 residues. Germline loops: CDR1 SEHNR, CDR2 FQNEAQ (reference sequence). CDR3 sequence (DNA): TGTGCCAGCAGCTCCGTAGGACAGGTGCGACCTTGGCCCCAGCATTTT. Protein: CASSSVGQVRPWPQHF.

This clone was observed once. The chain is built from TRBV5-1 and TRBJ1-4; unclear D gene. V shed 2 bases and J shed 8 bases, with 19 bases lying between them. The CDR3 sequence is 16 residues long. Germline CDR1 and CDR2: SGHRS and YFSETQ. The CDR3 spells CASSFQTTGGEEKLFF. In DNA, the CDR3 is TGCGCCAGCAGCTTCCAAACCACCGGAGGCGAGGAAAAACTGTTTTTT.

This clone has a single count. The chain links TRBV12-3 or TRBV12-4 to TRBJ1-2; tentatively, D is TRBD1 (5 bases). There are 13 residues in the CDR3. The V gene lost 2 bases and the J gene lost 7 bases, with 11 bases spanning the gap. Here the CDR3 reads CASSLTRDFGYTF. For the CDR3, the DNA is TGTGCCAGCAGTTTAACCCGGGACTTTGGCTACACCTTC.

This clone is a singleton in its sample. The rearrangement joins TRBV4-3 to TRBJ2-3; D remains ambiguous. This CDR3 is built from 15 residues. Trimming removed 1 base at V and 0 bases at J, with 8 bases between. Germline V gene lookup returns CDR1 LGHNA and CDR2 YSLEER. Written as DNA, the CDR3 is TGCGCCAGCAGCCAAGTGGCCGTTAGCACAGATACGCAGTATTTT. Translation gives CASSQVAVSTDTQYF.

The V gene is TRBV24-1, the J gene TRBJ1-2; TRBD1 agrees at 7 bases. This CDR3 is 14 amino acids long. Losses at the gene ends were 1 base for V and 4 bases for J; bases not matched to a gene: 2. CDR1 and CDR2 from the germline V gene are KGHDR and SFDVKD. The CDR3 protein is CATSDFNRGYGYTF. Here the CDR3 DNA reads TGTGCCACCAGTGATTTCAACAGGGGCTATGGCTACACCTTC.

The chain couples TRBV7-2 to TRBJ2-3; D is possibly TRBD2 (5 bases). The V gene lost 2 bases and the J gene lost 3 bases, with 21 bases spanning the gap. CDR1 SGHTA and CDR2 FQGNSA come from the germline V gene. The CDR3 contains 18 residues. The DNA for the CDR3 is TGTGCCAGCAGCTTAAATCGCCCCTCTGGACTGATGACAGATACGCAGTATTTT. As protein: CASSLNRPSGLMTDTQYF.

This chain joins TRBV4-1 and TRBJ1-5, with D unresolved. Germline V gene lookup returns CDR1 MGHRA and CDR2 YSYEKL. The CDR3 extends over 15 amino acids. Trimming took off 4 bases at V and 7 bases at J, with 17 bases between the two ends. The CDR3 spells CASSPLLATGQPQHF. The DNA of the CDR3 is TGCGCCAGCAGCCCCTTGTTGGCGACGGGGCAGCCCCAGCATTTT.

The chain employs TRBV24-1 and TRBJ2-1; TRBD2 aligns across 13 bases. The CDR3 is 17 residues long. The trim removed 4 bases at V and 5 bases at J, leaving 7 bases unmatched. Germline values: CDR1 KGHDR, CDR2 SFDVKD. The CDR3 DNA is TGTGCCACCAGTGACTATGGACTAGCGGGAGTAAACAATGAGCAGTTCTTC. This encodes CATSDYGLAGVNNEQFF.

This chain links TRBV2 with TRBJ1-5; TRBD1 aligns across 8 bases. The junction had 3 bases not matched to a gene; V was cut back by 4 bases and J by 4 bases. Germline CDR1 reads SNHLY; CDR2 reads FYNNEI. CDR3 length equals 14 residues. CDR3 nucleotide sequence: TGTGCCAGCAGTGTGACAGGGGAAAATCAGCCCCAGCATTTT. It translates to CASSVTGENQPQHF.

This clone was seen once. The V gene is TRBV7-7, the J gene TRBJ2-2, with a weak D call TRBD2 (6 bases). This CDR3 has 13 residues. The germline gives CDR1 SSHAT, CDR2 FNYEAQ (reference sequence). The V and J ends lost 4 bases and 7 bases respectively, with 10 bases between them. CDR3 sequence: CASSSGGGGELFF. The CDR3 bases are TGTGCCAGCAGCTCCGGGGGTGGCGGGGAGCTGTTTTTT.

V usage is TRBV28 and J usage is TRBJ1-3, with 8 positions matching TRBD1. CDR1 and CDR2 (germline): MDHEN, SYDVKM. The CDR3 contains 16 residues. The J segment lost 0 bases and the V segment lost 5 bases, leaving 6 bases of the junction unmatched. CDR3 sequence reads: CASSLITGGSGNTIYF. The DNA of the CDR3 is TGTGCCAGCAGTCTCATAACAGGGGGCTCTGGAAACACCATATATTTT. The variable domain in full, with the rest retrieved from reference TRBV28 and TRBJ1-3, is DVKVTQSSRYLVKRTGEKVFLECVQDMDHENMFWYRQDPGLGLRLIYFSYDVKMKEKGDIPEGYSVSREKKERFSLILESASTNQTSMYLCASSLITGGSGNTIYFGEGSWLTVV.

This clone came up a few times. The V and J genes are TRBV6-2 or TRBV6-3 and TRBJ1-1; 9 nucleotides align to TRBD1. Germline CDR1 is MNHEY and CDR2 is SVGEGT. Trimming cost V 4 bases and J 5 bases; bases outside gene matches: 5. The CDR3 spans 14 residues. CDR3 protein: CASSSQTGGTEAFF. CDR3 sequence (DNA): TGTGCCAGCAGTTCCCAGACAGGGGGTACTGAAGCTTTCTTT.

The genes are TRBV5-1 and TRBJ2-1, with 9 positions matching TRBD2. The ends lost 0 bases at V and 5 bases at J; junction bases unmatched: 3. CDR1 is SGHRS and CDR2 is YFSETQ in the germline V gene. CDR3 length equals 15 residues. The CDR3 loop reads CASSLEGTSNNEQFF. The CDR3 DNA sequence: TGCGCCAGCAGCTTGGAGGGGACTAGCAACAATGAGCAGTTCTTC.

The rearrangement uses TRBV9 and TRBJ1-5; D call uncertain. Germline loops: CDR1 SGDLS, CDR2 YYNGEE. The length of the CDR3 is 15 residues. V was shortened by 0 bases and J by 0 bases, with 7 bases between the two germline ends. DNA of the CDR3: TGTGCCAGCAGCGTAGGCGGGAATAGCAATCAGCCCCAGCATTTT. Translation gives CASSVGGNSNQPQHF.

V and J are TRBV11-2 and TRBJ2-7; TRBD2 might be the D (7 bases). The CDR3 is made up of 15 amino acids. The germline V gene has CDR1 SGHAT and CDR2 FQNNGV. V was cut by 1 base and J by 4 bases, with 14 bases left in between. The CDR3 loop reads CASSLVGGAGYEQYF. The CDR3 DNA reads TGTGCCAGCAGCTTAGTGGGGGGGGCCGGTTACGAGCAGTACTTC.